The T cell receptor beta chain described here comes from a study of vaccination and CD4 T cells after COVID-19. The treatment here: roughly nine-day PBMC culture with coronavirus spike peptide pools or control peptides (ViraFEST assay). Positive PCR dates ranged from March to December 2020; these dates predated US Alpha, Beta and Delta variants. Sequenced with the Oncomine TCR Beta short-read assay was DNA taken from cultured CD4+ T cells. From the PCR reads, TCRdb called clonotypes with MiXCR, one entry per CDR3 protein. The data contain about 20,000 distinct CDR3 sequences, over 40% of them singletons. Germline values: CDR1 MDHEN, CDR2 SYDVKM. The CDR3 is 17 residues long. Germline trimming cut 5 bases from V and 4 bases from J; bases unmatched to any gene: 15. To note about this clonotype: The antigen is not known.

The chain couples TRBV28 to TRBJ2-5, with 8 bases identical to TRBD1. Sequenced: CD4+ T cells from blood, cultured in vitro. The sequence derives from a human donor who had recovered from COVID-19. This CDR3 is CASSPHPRQGRLETQYF. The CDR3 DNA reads TGTGCCAGCAGTCCACACCCGAGACAGGGGAGGTTAGAGACCCAGTACTTC.